Below, one T cell receptor beta chain is given with its context. Antigen: not known. This sample was included in a study of shared clonotypes between healthy human individuals. Whole-study findings and limits: Naive CD4 clonotypes overlapped across a handful of donors at about 5.2%. Sampling involved blood alone; tissue repertoires likely differ.

CD4+ cells underwent separation, giving CD45RA+ naive and CD45RA-negative memory subsets. Germline values: CDR1 SGHRS, CDR2 YFSETQ. There are 15 residues in the CDR3. J was trimmed by 3 bases and V by 4 bases; bases with no gene match: 2. Researchers divided each subset's genomic DNA evenly across several immunoSEQ plates. Clones were read by immunoSEQ multiplex PCR, and TCRdb kept only the in-frame ones, dropping some. The table lists over a million clones, just under 99% of them singletons. The rearrangement joins TRBV5-1 to TRBJ2-1; 12 nucleotides line up with TRBD2. The sample taken for sequencing was naive CD4+ T cells sorted from blood. Documented subset: CD45RA+ positively selected. This receptor was taken from a man under 40 in good health. As DNA, the CDR3 is TGCGCCAGCAGCCCGACTAGCGGGAGCTACAATGAGCAGTTCTTC. Protein product: CASSPTSGSYNEQFF. The whole variable domain, remainder taken from reference TRBV5-1 and TRBJ2-1, is KAGVTQTPRYLIKTRGQQVTLSCSPISGHRSVSWYQQTPGQGLQFLFEYFSETQRNKGNFPGRFSGRQFSNSRSEMNVSTLELGDSALYLCASSPTSGSYNEQFFGPGTRLTVL.